The rows below give T cell receptor beta chains drawn from one sample of a study of T cell changes during pregnancy in multiple sclerosis. Libraries were prepared by immunoSEQ multiplex PCR; TCRdb keeps only in-frame clonotypes and omits some of them. The sample consists of tens of thousands of clones, about 94% of them appearing once. The source material was peripheral blood, sampled in the third trimester of pregnancy. These receptors all stem from a female donor with multiple sclerosis, enrolled in a pregnancy study. CDR3s include the opening cysteine and the closing phenylalanine or tryptophan. A D gene is named only where the DNA matches it firmly. Size values are once, few and many counts, or a class for expanded clones, and some rows have none.

>15|TRBD1|-|TRBJ2-7|TRBV6-5
CASSGTGQGKYEQYF
TGTGCCAGCAGTGGCACCGGACAGGGAAAGTACGAGCAGTACTTC
>13|TRBD1|few|TRBJ1-2|TRBV6-4
CASSETGNYGYTF
TGTGCCAGCAGTGAGACAGGGAACTATGGCTACACCTTC
>15|-|-|TRBJ1-4|TRBV4-1
CASSLDGGGLRKLFF
TGCGCCAGCAGCCTAGACGGGGGGGGGCTTCGGAAACTGTTTTTT
>13|TRBD2|-|TRBJ2-5|TRBV6-4
CASSEREQETQYF
TGTGCCAGCAGTGAGCGGGAGCAAGAGACCCAGTACTTC
>15|-|-|TRBJ2-6|TRBV10-2
CASTIAHSGANVLTF
TGCGCCAGCACCATAGCCCATTCTGGGGCCAACGTCCTGACTTTC
>15|-|once|TRBJ2-1|TRBV7-9
CASEIRAMAHNEQFF
TGTGCCAGCGAAATCAGGGCAATGGCACACAATGAGCAGTTCTTC
>16|TRBD2|once|TRBJ2-2|TRBV11-2
CASSPREGLNTGELFF
TGTGCCAGCAGCCCGCGGGAGGGCCTGAACACCGGGGAGCTGTTTTTT
>16|-|-|TRBJ2-7|TRBV19
CASGETGSQPSYEQYF
TGTGCCAGTGGAGAAACAGGGTCCCAACCTTCCTACGAGCAGTACTTC
>12|TRBD1|-|TRBJ1-2|TRBV2
CASRGDRLACTF
TGTGCCAGCAGGGGGGACAGATTAGCTTGCACCTTC
>14|-|-|TRBJ1-5|TRBV28
CASSGLYSNQPQHF
TGTGCCAGCAGTGGGCTGTATAGCAATCAGCCCCAGCATTTT
>13|TRBD2|once|TRBJ2-1|TRBV9
CASSSAGDNEQFF
TGTGCCAGCAGCTCAGCGGGAGACAATGAGCAGTTCTTC
>12|-|-|TRBJ2-7|TRBV19
CASSIAGDEQYF
TGTGCCAGTAGTATAGCAGGGGACGAGCAGTACTTC
>15|TRBD2|-|TRBJ2-7|TRBV4-2
CASSQDSGSFYEQYF
TGTGCCAGCAGCCAAGATAGCGGGAGTTTTTACGAGCAGTACTTC
>15|-|-|TRBJ2-1|TRBV6-1
CASTSAGGSYNEQFF
TGTGCCAGTACATCAGCGGGTGGCTCCTACAATGAGCAGTTCTTC